The present T cell receptor (beta chain) was sequenced within a study of shared clonotypes between healthy human individuals. Overall study results and limits: Some naive CD4 clonotypes, 4% to 6%, turned up in common across several donors. All-four-donor shared clonotypes had higher generation probabilities than non-shared clonotypes did.

CD4+ cells underwent separation, giving CD45RA+ naive and CD45RA-negative memory subsets. For this clone: The antigen is not known.

TCRdb's copy holds only in-frame clones and misses some; the assay was immunoSEQ multiplex PCR. Here the sample spans around 700,000 clones, less than 80% being singletons. This CDR3 region has 15 residues. Germline lookup yields CDR1 SGHAT and CDR2 FQNNGV. Trimming took 2 bases from V and 2 from J; bases not matched to a gene: 4. This TCR was sampled from a young woman in good health. Specimen: memory CD4+ T cells sorted from blood. Subset noted: CD45RA-negative fraction. The rearrangement uses TRBV11-2 and TRBJ2-7, with 9 bases matching TRBD2. The CDR3 loop reads CASSLIQRGAYEQYF. As DNA, the CDR3 is TGTGCCAGCAGCTTAATCCAGCGGGGGGCCTACGAGCAGTACTTC.